This T cell receptor (beta chain) was found in a study of siplizumab effects on memory and regulatory T cells. As regards this clone: Antigen specificity is unknown.

With V trimmed by 0 bases and J by 2 bases, 6 bases remained unmatched. CDR1 and CDR2 (germline): LGHNA, YSLEER. CDR3 length: 16 residues. Some clones are missing from TCRdb's copy, which holds only in-frame ones; the method was immunoSEQ multiplex PCR. The repertoire holds 70,000 to 95,000 clones, with around 90% as singletons. Study conclusions and caveats: There appeared to be greater diversity in naive T cells than in memory cells, and naive T cells seemed major contributors to the alloresponse. Suppressive function of proliferating Tregs from siplizumab cultures was not confirmed. The study found that siplizumab significantly reduced alloreactive sequences traceable to unstimulated CD4+ memory cells. Sequences below about 10^-5 frequency were poorly captured, limiting mapping of alloreactive clones.

This chain connects TRBV4-3 to TRBJ2-7; 8 bases line up with TRBD2. The source material was CD4+ T cells sorted from blood. The TCR was taken from a human donor in good health. CDR3 region: CASSQESGGATYEQYF. CDR3 DNA sequence: TGCGCCAGCAGCCAAGAGTCCGGGGGGGCAACCTACGAGCAGTACTTC.